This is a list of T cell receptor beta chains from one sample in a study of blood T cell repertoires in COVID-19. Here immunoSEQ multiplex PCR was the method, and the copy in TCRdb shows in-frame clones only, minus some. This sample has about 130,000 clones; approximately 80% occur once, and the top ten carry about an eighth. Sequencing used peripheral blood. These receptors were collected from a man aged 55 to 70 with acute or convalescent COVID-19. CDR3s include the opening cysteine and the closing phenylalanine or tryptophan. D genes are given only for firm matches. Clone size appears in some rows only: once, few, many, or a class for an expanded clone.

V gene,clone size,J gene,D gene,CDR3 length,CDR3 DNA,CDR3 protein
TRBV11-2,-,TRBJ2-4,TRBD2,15,TGTGCCAGCAGCTTCGGGGGAGGGGCCAAAAACATTCAGTACTTC,CASSFGGGAKNIQYF
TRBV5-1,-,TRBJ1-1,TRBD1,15,TGCGCCAGCAGTCCCCAGACAGGGATGAACACTGAAGCTTTCTTT,CASSPQTGMNTEAFF
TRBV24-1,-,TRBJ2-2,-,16,TGTGCCACCAGTGACGTCACCGGGACGAACACCGGGGAGCTGTTTTTT,CATSDVTGTNTGELFF
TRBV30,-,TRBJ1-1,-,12,TGTGCCTGGGGGGTGGGAGCTACTGAAGCTTTCTTT,CAWGVGATEAFF
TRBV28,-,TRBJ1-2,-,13,TGTGCCAGCAGTTTGCCGGGGAACTATGGCTACACCTTC,CASSLPGNYGYTF
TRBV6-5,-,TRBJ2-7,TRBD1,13,TGTGCCAGCAGGGGACAGCAGTCCTACGAGCAGTACTTC,CASRGQQSYEQYF
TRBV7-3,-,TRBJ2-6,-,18,TGTGCCAGCACCTCGCCCCAGGGGGCGGGGGCTGGGGCCAACGTCCTGACTTTC,CASTSPQGAGAGANVLTF
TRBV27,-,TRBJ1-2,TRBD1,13,TGTGCCAGCAGCCCAGGGGGTTGGGGTGGCTACACCTTC,CASSPGGWGGYTF
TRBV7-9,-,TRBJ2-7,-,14,TGTGCCAGCAGCTCTACAGGGATCTCCTACGAGCAGTACTTC,CASSSTGISYEQYF
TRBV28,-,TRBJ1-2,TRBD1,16,TGTGCCAGCAGTTACCCTAGGACAGGGGGCAACTATGGCTACACCTTC,CASSYPRTGGNYGYTF
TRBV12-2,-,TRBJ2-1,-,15,TGTGCAAGTCGCTTAGTCGGGAGGAGGGGCAATGAGCAGTTCTTC,CASRLVGRRGNEQFF
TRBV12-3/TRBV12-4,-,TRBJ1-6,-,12,TGTGCCAGCAGTCACTCCAATTCACCCCTCCACTTT,CASSHSNSPLHF
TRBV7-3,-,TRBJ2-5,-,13,TGTGCCAGCAGTCGTGGGACTGGGGAGACCCAGTACTTC,CASSRGTGETQYF
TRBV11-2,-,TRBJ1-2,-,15,TGTGCCAGCAGCTCCCGGCTAGCCCCTAACTATGGCTACACCTTC,CASSSRLAPNYGYTF
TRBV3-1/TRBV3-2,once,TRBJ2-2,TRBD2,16,TGTGCCAGCAGCCAGGGAAGCGGGAGGGCCACCGGGGAGCTGTTTTTT,CASSQGSGRATGELFF
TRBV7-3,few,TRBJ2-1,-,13,TGTGCCAGCAGCTCGACCGGGTTTACTGAGCAGTTCTTC,CASSSTGFTEQFF
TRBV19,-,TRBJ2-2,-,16,TGTGCCAGTAGTATAAGAGCCCCAGGGTTTACCGGGGAGCTGTTTTTT,CASSIRAPGFTGELFF
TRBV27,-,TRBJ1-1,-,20,TGTGCCAGCAGTTCCCAGGCCGGAAGGGGGTACCGAACCAGGAACACTGAAGCTTTCTTT,CASSSQAGRGYRTRNTEAFF
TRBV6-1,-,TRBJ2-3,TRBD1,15,TGTGCCAGCAGTGAGCGACAGGGTTTGTGGGATACGCAGTATTTT,CASSERQGLWDTQYF
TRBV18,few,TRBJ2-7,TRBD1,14,TGTGCCAGCTCTCTCACGGGACAGGACTACGAGCAGTACTTC,CASSLTGQDYEQYF
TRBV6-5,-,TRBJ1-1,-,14,TGTGCCAGCAGCAGACGGAGTTCGAACACTGAAGCTTTCTTT,CASSRRSSNTEAFF
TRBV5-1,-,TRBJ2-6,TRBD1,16,TGCGCCAGCAGTGTCACAGGGGCCTCTGGGGCCAACGTCCTGACTTTC,CASSVTGASGANVLTF
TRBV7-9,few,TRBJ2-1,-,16,TGTGCCAGCAGCTCCCCAGGGGGGAGAAAAGCCAATGAGCAGTTCTTC,CASSSPGGRKANEQFF
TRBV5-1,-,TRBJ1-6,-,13,TGCGCCAGCAGCTTGGGCGAGAATTCACCCCTCCACTTT,CASSLGENSPLHF
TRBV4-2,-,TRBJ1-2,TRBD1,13,TGTGCCAGCAGCCAAGTGGGACAGGGGCGCTACACCTTC,CASSQVGQGRYTF
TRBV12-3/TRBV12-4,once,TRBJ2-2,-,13,TGTGCCAGCACCCGGGGGGCCACCGGGGAGCTGTTTTTT,CASTRGATGELFF
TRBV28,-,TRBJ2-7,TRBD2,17,TGTGCCAGCCAACGGGGGGAGGGGTTTTATGGAACCTACGAGCAGTACTTC,CASQRGEGFYGTYEQYF
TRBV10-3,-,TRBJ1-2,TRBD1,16,TGTGCCATCAGGAAGACCGGGACAGGGGATCTTTATGGCTACACCTTC,CAIRKTGTGDLYGYTF
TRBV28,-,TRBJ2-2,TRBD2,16,TGTACCTCTCGAGCAGCCCCCGGGAGGGGGACCGGGGAGCTGTTTTTT,CTSRAAPGRGTGELFF
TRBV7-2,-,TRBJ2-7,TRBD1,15,TGTGCCAGCAGATTTCGGGACAGGAGCTCCTACGAGCAGTACTTC,CASRFRDRSSYEQYF